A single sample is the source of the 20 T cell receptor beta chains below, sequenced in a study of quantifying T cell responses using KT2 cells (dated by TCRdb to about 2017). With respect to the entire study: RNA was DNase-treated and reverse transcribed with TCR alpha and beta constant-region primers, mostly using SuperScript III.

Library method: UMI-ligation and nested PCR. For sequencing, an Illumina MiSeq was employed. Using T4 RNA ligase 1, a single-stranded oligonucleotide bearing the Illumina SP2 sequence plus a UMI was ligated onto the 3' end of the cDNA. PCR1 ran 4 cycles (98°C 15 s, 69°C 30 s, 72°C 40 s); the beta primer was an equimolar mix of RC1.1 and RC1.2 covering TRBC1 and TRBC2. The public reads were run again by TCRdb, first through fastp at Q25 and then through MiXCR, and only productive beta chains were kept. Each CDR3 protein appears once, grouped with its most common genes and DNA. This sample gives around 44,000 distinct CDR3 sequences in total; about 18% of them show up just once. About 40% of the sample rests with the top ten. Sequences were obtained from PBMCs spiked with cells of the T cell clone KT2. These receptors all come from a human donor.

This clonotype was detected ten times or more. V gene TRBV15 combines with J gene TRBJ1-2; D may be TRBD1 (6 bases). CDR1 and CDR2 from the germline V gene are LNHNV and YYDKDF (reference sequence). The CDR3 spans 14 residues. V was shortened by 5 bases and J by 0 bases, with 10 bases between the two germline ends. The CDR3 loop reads CATSPRTANYGYTF. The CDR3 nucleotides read TGTGCCACCAGCCCGCGGACAGCTAACTATGGCTACACCTTC.

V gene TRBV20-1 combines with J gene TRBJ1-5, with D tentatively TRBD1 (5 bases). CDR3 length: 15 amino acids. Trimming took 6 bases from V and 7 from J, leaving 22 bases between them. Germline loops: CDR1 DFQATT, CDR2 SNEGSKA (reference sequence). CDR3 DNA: TGCAGTGCACTGGCCGGATCGGGGCAGGAGCAGCCCCAGCATTTT. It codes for CSALAGSGQEQPQHF.

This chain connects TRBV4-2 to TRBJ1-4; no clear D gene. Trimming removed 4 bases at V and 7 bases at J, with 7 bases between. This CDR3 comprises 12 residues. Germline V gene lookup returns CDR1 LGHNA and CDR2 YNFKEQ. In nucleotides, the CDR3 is TGTGCCAGCAGCCCCCGGGGTGAAAAACTGTTTTTT. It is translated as CASSPRGEKLFF.

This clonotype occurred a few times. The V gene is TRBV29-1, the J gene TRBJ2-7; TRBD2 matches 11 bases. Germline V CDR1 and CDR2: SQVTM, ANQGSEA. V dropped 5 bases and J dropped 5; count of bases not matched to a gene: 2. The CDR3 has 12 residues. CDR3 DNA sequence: TGCAGCGTTTATAGCGGGAGGGACGAGCAGTACTTC. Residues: CSVYSGRDEQYF.

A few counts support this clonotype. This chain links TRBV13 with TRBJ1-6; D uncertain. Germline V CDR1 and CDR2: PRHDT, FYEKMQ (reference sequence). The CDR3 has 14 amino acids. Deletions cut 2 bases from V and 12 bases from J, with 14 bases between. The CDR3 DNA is TGTGCCAGCAGCTTAAGTGAGGAGTGGGAACCCCTCCACTTT. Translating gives CASSLSEEWEPLHF.

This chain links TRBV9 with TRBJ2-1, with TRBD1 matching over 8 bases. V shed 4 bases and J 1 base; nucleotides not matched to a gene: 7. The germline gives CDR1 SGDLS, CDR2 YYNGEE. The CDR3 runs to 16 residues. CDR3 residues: CASSPARQGSYNEQFF. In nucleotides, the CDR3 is TGTGCCAGCAGCCCCGCCCGACAGGGGTCCTACAATGAGCAGTTCTTC.

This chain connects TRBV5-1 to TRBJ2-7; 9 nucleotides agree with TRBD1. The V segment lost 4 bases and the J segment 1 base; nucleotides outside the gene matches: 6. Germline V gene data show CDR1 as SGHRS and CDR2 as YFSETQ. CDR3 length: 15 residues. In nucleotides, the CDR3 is TGCGCCAGCAGCCCGACGGGACAGGGATCCTACGAGCAGTACTTC. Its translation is CASSPTGQGSYEQYF.

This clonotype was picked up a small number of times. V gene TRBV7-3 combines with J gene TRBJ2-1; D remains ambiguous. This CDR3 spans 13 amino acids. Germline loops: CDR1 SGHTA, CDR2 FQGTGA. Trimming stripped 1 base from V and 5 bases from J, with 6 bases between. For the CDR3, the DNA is TGTGCCAGCAGCTTAATAGACAACAATGAGCAGTTCTTC. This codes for CASSLIDNNEQFF.

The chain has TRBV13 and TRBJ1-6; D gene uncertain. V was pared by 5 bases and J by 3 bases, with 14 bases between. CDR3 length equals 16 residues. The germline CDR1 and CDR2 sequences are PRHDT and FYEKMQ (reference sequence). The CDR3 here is CASSLRTADYNSPLHF. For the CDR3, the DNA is TGTGCCAGCAGCCTAAGGACCGCCGACTATAATTCACCCCTCCACTTT. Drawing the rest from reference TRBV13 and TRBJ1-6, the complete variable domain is AAGVIQSPRHLIKEKRETATLKCYPIPRHDTVYWYQQGPGQDPQFLISFYEKMQSDKGSIPDRFSAQQFSDYHSELNMSSLELGDSALYFCASSLRTADYNSPLHFGNGTRLTVT.

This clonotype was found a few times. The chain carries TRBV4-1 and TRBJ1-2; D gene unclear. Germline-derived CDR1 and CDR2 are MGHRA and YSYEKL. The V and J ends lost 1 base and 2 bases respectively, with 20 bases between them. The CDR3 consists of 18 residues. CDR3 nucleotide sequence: TGCGCCAGCAGCCAAGTTTCTACACGACAAAAGGTCAACTATGGCTACACCTTC. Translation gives CASSQVSTRQKVNYGYTF.

The CDR3 spells CASSLDSGITYEQYF. The CDR3 DNA reads as TGTGCCAGCAGCTTAGATAGCGGGATTACCTACGAGCAGTACTTC. The chain is built from TRBV7-2 and TRBJ2-7, with 8 bases fitting TRBD2. V lost 1 base, J lost 2 bases, and 4 bases stayed unmatched. CDR1 SGHTA and CDR2 FQGNSA come from the germline V gene. The CDR3 contains 15 residues.

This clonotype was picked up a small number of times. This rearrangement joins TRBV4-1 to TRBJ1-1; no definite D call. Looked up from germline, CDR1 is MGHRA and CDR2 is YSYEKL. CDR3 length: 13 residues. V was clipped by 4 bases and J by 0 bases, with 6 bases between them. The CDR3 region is CASSPIMNTEAFF. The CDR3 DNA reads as TGCGCCAGCAGCCCAATTATGAACACTGAAGCTTTCTTT.

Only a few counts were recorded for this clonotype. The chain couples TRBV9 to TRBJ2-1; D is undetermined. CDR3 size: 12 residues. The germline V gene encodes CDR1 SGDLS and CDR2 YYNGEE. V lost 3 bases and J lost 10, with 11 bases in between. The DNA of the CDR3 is TGTGCCAGCAGCGCAACCGATTGGGAGCAGTTCTTC. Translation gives CASSATDWEQFF.

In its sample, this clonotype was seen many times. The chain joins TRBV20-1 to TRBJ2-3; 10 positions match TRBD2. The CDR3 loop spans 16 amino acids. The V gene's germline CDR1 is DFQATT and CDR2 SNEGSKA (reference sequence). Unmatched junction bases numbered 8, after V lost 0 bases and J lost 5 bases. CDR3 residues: CSARDWSGGEVDTQYF. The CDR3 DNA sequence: TGCAGTGCTAGAGATTGGAGCGGGGGGGAGGTAGATACGCAGTATTTT.

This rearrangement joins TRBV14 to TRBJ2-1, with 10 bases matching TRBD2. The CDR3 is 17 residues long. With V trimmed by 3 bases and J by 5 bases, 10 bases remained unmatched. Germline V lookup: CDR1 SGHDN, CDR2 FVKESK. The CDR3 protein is CASSQALTSGSNNEQFF. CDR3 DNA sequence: TGTGCCAGCAGCCAGGCCCTGACTAGCGGGTCGAACAATGAGCAGTTCTTC.

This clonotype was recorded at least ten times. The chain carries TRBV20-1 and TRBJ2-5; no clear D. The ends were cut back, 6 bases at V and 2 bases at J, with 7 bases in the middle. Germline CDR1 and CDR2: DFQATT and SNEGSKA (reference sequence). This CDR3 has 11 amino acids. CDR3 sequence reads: CSAASQETQYF. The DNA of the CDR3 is TGCAGTGCAGCGAGTCAAGAGACCCAGTACTTC.

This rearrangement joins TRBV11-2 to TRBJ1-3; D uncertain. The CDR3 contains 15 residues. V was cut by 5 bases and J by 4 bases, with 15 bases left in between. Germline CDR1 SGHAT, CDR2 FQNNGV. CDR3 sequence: CASSHLGGEGNTIYF. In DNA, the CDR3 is TGTGCCAGCAGCCACCTGGGCGGGGAAGGAAACACCATATATTTT.

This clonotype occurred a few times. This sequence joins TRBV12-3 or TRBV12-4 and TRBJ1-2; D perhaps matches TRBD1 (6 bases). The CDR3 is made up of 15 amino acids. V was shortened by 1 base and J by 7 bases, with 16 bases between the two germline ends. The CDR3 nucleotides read TGTGCCAGCAGTTTAGGACAGAGGGGGATAATTGGCTACACCTTC. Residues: CASSLGQRGIIGYTF.

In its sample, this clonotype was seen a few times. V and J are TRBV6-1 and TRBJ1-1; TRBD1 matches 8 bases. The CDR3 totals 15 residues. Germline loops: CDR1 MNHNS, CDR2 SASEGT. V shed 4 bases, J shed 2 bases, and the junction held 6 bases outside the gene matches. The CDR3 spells CASSGRQGINTEAFF. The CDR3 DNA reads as TGTGCCAGCAGTGGTCGACAGGGGATAAACACTGAAGCTTTCTTT.

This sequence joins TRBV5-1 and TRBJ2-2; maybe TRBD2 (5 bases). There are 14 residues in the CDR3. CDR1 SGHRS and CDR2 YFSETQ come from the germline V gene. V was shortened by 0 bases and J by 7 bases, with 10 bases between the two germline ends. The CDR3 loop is CASSLDGIHGELFF. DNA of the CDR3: TGCGCCAGCAGCTTGGACGGGATTCACGGGGAGCTGTTTTTT.